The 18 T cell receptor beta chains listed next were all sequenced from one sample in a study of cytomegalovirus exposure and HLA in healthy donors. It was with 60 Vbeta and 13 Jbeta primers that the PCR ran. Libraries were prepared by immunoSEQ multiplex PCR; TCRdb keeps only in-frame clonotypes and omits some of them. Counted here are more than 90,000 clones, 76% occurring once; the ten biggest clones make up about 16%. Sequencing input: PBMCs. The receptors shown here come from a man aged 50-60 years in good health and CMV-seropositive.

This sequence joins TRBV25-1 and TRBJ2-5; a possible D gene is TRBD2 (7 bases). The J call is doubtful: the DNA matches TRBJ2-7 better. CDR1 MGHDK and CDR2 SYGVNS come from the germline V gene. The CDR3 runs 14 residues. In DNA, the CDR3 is TGTGCCAGCAGAAAGGGAGGGGGAGACTACGAGCAGTACTTC. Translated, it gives CASRKGGGDYEQYF.

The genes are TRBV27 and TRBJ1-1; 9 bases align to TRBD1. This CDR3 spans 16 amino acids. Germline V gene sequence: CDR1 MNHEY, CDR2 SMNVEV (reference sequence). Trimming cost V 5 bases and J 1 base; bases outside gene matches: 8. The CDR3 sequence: CASSLPPGQGNTEAFF. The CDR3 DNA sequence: TGTGCCAGCAGTCTTCCCCCGGGACAGGGGAACACTGAAGCTTTCTTT.

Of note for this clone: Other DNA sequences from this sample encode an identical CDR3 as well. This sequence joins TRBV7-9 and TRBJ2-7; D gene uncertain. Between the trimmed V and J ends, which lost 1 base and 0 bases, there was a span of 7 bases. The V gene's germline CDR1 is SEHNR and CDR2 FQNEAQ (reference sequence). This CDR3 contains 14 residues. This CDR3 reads CASSLVGSSYEQYF. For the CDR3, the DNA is TGTGCCAGCAGCTTAGTGGGCAGCTCCTACGAGCAGTACTTC.

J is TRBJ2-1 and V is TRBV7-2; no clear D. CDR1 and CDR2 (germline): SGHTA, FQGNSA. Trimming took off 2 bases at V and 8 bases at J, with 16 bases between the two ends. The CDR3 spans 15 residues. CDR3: CASSLTGLERDEQFF. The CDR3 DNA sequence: TGTGCCAGCAGCTTAACGGGTCTAGAACGTGATGAGCAGTTCTTC.

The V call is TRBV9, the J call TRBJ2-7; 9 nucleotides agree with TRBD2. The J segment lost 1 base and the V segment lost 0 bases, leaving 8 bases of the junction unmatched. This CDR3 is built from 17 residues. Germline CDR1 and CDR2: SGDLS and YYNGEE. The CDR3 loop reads CASSVGPAGGRSYEQYF. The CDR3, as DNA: TGTGCCAGCAGCGTAGGACCGGCGGGAGGGCGGTCCTACGAGCAGTACTTC.

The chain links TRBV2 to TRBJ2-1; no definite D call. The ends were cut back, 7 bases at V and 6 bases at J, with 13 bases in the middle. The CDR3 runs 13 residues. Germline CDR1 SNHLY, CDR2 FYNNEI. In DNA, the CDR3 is TGTGCCAGCATGACCGACACCTCCAATGAGCAGTTCTTC. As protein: CASMTDTSNEQFF.

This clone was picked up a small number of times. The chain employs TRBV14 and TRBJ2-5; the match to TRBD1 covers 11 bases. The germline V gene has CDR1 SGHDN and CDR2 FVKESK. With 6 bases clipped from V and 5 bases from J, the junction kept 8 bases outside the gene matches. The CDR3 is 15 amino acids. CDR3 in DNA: TGTGCCAGCAGTTCCGGGACAGGGGGGGCCGAGACCCAGTACTTC. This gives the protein CASSSGTGGAETQYF. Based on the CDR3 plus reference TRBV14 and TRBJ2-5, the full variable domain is EAGVTQFPSHSVIEKGQTVTLRCDPISGHDNLYWYRRVMGKEIKFLLHFVKESKQDESGMPNNRFLAERTGGTYSTLKVQPAELEDSGVYFCASSSGTGGAETQYFGPGTRLLVL.

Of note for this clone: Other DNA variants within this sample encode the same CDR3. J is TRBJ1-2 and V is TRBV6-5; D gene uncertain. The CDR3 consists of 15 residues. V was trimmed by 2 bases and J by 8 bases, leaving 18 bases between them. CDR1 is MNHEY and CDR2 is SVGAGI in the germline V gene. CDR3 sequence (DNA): TGTGCCAGCAGTTACGACCTCCGGGGAAGAGAAGGCTACACCTTC. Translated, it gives CASSYDLRGREGYTF.

The chain's CDR3 is CASRAGTEYNSPLHF. The CDR3, as DNA: TGTGCCAGCAGGGCCGGGACTGAGTATAATTCACCCCTCCACTTT. The rearrangement uses TRBV6-1 and TRBJ1-6, with D possibly being TRBD1 (5 bases). Looked up from germline, CDR1 is MNHNS and CDR2 is SASEGT. The ends were cut back, 6 bases at V and 4 bases at J, with 13 bases in the middle. The CDR3 is 15 amino acids.

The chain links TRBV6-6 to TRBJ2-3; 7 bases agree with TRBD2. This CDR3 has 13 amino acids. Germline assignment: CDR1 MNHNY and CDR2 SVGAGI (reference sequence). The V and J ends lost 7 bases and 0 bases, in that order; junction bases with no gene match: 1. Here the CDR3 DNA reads TGTGCCAGCAAGGGACTAAGCACAGATACGCAGTATTTT. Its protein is CASKGLSTDTQYF.

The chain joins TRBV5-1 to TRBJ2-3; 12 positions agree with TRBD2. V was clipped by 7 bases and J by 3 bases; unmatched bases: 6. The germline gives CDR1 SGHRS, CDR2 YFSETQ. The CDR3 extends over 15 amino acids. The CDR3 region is CASGRLAGDTDTQYF. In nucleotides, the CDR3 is TGCGCCAGCGGGAGACTAGCGGGAGATACAGATACGCAGTATTTT. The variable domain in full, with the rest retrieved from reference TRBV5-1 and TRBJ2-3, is KAGVTQTPRYLIKTRGQQVTLSCSPISGHRSVSWYQQTPGQGLQFLFEYFSETQRNKGNFPGRFSGRQFSNSRSEMNVSTLELGDSALYLCASGRLAGDTDTQYFGPGTRLTVL.

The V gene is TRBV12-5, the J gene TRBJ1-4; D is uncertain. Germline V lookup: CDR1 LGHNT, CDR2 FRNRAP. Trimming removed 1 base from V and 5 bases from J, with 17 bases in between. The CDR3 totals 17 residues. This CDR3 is CASGLGRSSRKNEKLFF. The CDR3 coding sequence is TGTGCTAGTGGTTTGGGTCGGTCTTCGCGCAAGAATGAAAAACTGTTTTTT.

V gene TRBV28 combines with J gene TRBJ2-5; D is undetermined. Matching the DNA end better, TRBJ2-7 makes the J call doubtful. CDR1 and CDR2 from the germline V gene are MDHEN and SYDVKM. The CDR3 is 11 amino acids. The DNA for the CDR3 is TGTGCCAGCAGTCCGAGATACGAGCAGTACTTC. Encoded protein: CASSPRYEQYF.

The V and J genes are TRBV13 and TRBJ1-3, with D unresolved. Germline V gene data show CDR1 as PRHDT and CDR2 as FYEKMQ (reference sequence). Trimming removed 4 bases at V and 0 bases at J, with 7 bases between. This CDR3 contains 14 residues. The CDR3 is CASSYTGSGNTIYF. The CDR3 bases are TGTGCCAGCAGCTACACGGGCTCTGGAAACACCATATATTTT.

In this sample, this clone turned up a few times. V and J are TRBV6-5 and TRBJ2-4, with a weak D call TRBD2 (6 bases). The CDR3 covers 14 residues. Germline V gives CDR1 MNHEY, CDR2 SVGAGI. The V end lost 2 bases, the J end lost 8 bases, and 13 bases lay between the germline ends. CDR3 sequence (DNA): TGTGCCAGCAGTTACGTACGGGAGTGGCACATTCAGTACTTC. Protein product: CASSYVREWHIQYF.

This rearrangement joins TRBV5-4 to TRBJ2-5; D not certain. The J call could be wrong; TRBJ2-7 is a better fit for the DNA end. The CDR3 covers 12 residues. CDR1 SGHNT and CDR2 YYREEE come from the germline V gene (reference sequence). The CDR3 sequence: CASSQDSYEQYF. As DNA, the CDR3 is TGTGCCAGCAGCCAAGACTCCTACGAGCAGTACTTC.

The DNA for the CDR3 is TGTGCCAGCAGTTACGGGAGGGACATTGGAAACACCATATATTTT. It codes for CASSYGRDIGNTIYF. The chain combines TRBV6-5 with TRBJ1-3; D possibly corresponds to TRBD1 (6 bases). The CDR3 totals 15 residues. The germline V and J ends were trimmed by 2 bases and 3 bases, with 11 bases remaining between them. The germline V gene encodes CDR1 MNHEY and CDR2 SVGAGI.

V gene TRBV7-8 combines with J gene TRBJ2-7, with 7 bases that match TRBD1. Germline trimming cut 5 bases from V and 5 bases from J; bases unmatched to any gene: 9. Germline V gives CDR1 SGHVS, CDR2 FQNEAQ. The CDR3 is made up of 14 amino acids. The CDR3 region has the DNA TGTGCCAGCAGCGCCCGGACAGGCTTAAACGAGCAGTACTTC. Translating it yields CASSARTGLNEQYF.